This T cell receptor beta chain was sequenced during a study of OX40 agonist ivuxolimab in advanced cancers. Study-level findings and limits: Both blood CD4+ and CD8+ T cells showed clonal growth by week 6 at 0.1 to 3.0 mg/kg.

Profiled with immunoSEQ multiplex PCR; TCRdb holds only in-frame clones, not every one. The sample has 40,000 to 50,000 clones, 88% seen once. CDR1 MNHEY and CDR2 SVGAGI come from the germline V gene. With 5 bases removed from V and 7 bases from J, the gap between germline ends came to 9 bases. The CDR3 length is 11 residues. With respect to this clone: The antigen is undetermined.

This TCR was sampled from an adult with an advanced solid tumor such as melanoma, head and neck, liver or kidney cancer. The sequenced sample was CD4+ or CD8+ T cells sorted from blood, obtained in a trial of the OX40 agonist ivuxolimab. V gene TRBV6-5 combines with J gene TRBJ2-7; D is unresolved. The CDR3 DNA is TGTGCCAGCAGTGAAGGAAGGGAGCAGTACTTC. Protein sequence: CASSEGREQYF.